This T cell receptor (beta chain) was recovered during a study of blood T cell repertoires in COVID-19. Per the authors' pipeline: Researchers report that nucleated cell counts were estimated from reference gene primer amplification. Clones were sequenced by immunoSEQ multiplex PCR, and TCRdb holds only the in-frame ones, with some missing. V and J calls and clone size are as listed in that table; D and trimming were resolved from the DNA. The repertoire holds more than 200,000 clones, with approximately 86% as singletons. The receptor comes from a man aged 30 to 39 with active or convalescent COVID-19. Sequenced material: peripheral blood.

The CDR3 loop reads CASSYRRGSYNEQFF. The DNA for the CDR3 is TGTGCCAGCAGTTACAGGAGGGGCTCCTACAATGAGCAGTTCTTC. V is TRBV6-5 and J is TRBJ2-1, with D perhaps matching TRBD2 (6 bases). This CDR3 contains 15 residues. V was clipped by 2 bases and J by 0 bases, with 8 bases between them. Germline CDR1 is MNHEY and CDR2 is SVGAGI.